Sequencing of this TCR beta chain was carried out in a study of Graves' ophthalmopathy and Graves' hyperthyroidism. This clonotype was seen at least ten times. The target antigen is unknown. The term stable hyperthyroidism indicated an absence of ophthalmopathy within 18 months of follow-up. Patients with other autoimmune diseases, uncontrolled infections, pregnancy or lactation were excluded. PBMCs were density-gradient isolated from approximately 10 ml fresh blood. CDR3 length equals 14 residues. Germline V gene sequence: CDR1 SEHNR, CDR2 FQNEAQ (reference sequence). The V end lost 5 bases, the J end lost 7 bases, and 15 bases lay between the germline ends. Study results and limitations: Ophthalmopathy progression predictions by the model showed around 72% specificity and approximately 70% sensitivity.

RNA transcripts provided the template for amplifying TCR beta CDR3 regions. The authors performed first-round RT-PCR with HTBI primers and then a second-round multiplex PCR. A single record per CDR3 protein comes from TCRdb applying MiXCR to the multiplex PCR reads. There are around 400,000 distinct CDR3 sequences in the sample; around 21% occur only once, and approximately 3.2% lies in the top ten. The sample was peripheral blood. The gene calls are TRBV7-9 and TRBJ1-5; tentatively, D is TRBD1 (6 bases). The receptor was isolated from a young woman with stable Graves' hyperthyroidism. The DNA for the CDR3 is TGTGCCAGCAGCCATCAGGGCACAGGGCAGCCCCAGCATTTT. It is translated as CASSHQGTGQPQHF.